This T cell receptor (beta chain) was identified in a study of CXCR3-negative and CXCR3-positive naive CD8 T cells. Regarding this clonotype: The antigen is unknown.

Through 5' RACE with UMI labels, the TRB cDNA libraries were prepared. Each CDR3 protein gets one entry in TCRdb, which reprocessed the 5' RACE reads and gives no DNA. With under 150,000 distinct CDR3 sequences in the sample, the ten largest clones hold around 0.62%. General study points: Higher TRB CDR3 hydrophobicity marked CXCR3-positive naive cells relative to CXCR3-negative naive cells.

The source is a human donor in good health. Some clones in this sample may be carry-over from other donors' samples. Sequencing input: naive CXCR3+ CD8+ T cells from blood. Described subset: CD45RO-CCR7+CD27+CD95- naive CD8+ T cells expressing CXCR3 (TNR3+).

CDR3 residues: CASSHSLASGANVLTF. This rearrangement joins TRBV7-9 to TRBJ2-6; TCRdb's D gene call, TRBD2, goes unchecked for lack of DNA. The CDR3 is 16 residues long. Per the germline V gene, CDR1 is SEHNR and CDR2 is FQNEAQ (reference sequence).